The sequence of this T cell receptor (beta chain) was determined in a study of quantifying T cell responses using KT2 cells. Study background: TCR alpha and beta constant-region primers primed reverse transcription of RNA. The second PCR was a qPCR stopped at a predetermined fluorescence threshold.

This clonotype has a handful of counts. Its antigen remains unidentified. Study results and caveats: KT2 sequence counts showed saturation when very many KT2 cells were spiked in.

This CDR3 region has 14 residues. V was shortened by 0 bases and J by 4 bases, with 10 bases between the two germline ends. The germline V gene has CDR1 SGHKS and CDR2 YYEKEE (reference sequence). Unfractionated PBMC were spiked with known numbers of KT2 clone cells. A range of KT2-to-PBMC ratios was made using fixed PBMC numbers. A single-stranded UMI oligo with SP2 sequence was ligated to cDNA 3' ends. An equimolar mix of RC1.1 and RC1.2 primed the beta chain across TRBC1 and TRBC2. TCRdb passed the UMI-ligation and nested PCR reads through MiXCR, listing each CDR3 protein once. The table records 60,000 or so distinct CDR3 sequences, 10% to 15% of them present only once.

Sequencing input: PBMCs spiked with cells of the T cell clone KT2. This chain connects TRBV5-5 to TRBJ1-2; no reliable D call. The TCR comes from a human donor. The CDR3 protein is CASSLAGRVYGYTF. CDR3 DNA sequence: TGTGCCAGCAGCTTGGCCGGTAGGGTCTATGGCTACACCTTC.